The entry below gives a single TCR beta chain sequence along with its context. Documented time point: pretreatment peripheral blood. The method was immunoSEQ multiplex PCR; TCRdb's version includes in-frame clones alone and lacks a portion of them. The sample holds over 65,000 clones, almost 90% seen once. Deletions cut 6 bases from V and 7 bases from J, with 18 bases between. Germline V gene sequence: CDR1 LNHDA, CDR2 SQIVND (reference sequence). The CDR3 sequence is 14 residues long. This record comes from a study of PD-L1 blockade in urothelial cancer. About the study: Investigators checked blood 3 weeks (second dose) and 6 weeks after treatment start.

The genes are TRBV19 and TRBJ1-2, with D possibly matching TRBD1 (6 bases). The sequenced sample was PBMCs, obtained around atezolizumab (anti-PD-L1) treatment. The TCR originated in a man aged 70-80 years with urothelial cancer. The chain's CDR3 is CASRQQGEERGYTF. The CDR3 bases are TGTGCCAGTAGGCAACAGGGTGAGGAGCGTGGCTACACCTTC.